These 2 T cell receptor beta chains came from one sample sequenced in a study of cytomegalovirus exposure and HLA in healthy donors. PCR involved 60 Vbeta and 13 Jbeta primers. TCRdb keeps only in-frame clones here, not all; method: immunoSEQ multiplex PCR. The sample records 130,000 or so clones, roughly 73% being singletons. The source material was PBMCs. These TCRs come from a female donor in good health and CMV-seronegative.

The J gene is TRBJ2-3, the V gene TRBV4-1; 8 nucleotides line up with TRBD1. CDR1 and CDR2 (germline): MGHRA, YSYEKL. This CDR3 comprises 14 residues. The junction had 2 bases not matched to a gene; V was cut back by 0 bases and J by 6 bases. The CDR3 region has the DNA TGCGCCAGCAGCCAAGAGCCAGGGGGCGATACGCAGTATTTT. Encoded protein: CASSQEPGGDTQYF.

The chain recombines TRBV7-3 with TRBJ2-1, with 11 bases identical to TRBD2. V was pared by 5 bases and J by 5 bases, with 5 bases of the junction left unmatched. The germline V gene has CDR1 SGHTA and CDR2 FQGTGA. CDR3 size: 15 residues. The CDR3 sequence is CASSLTSGGNNEQFF. The DNA of the CDR3 is TGTGCCAGCAGCCTCACTAGCGGGGGCAACAATGAGCAGTTCTTC.